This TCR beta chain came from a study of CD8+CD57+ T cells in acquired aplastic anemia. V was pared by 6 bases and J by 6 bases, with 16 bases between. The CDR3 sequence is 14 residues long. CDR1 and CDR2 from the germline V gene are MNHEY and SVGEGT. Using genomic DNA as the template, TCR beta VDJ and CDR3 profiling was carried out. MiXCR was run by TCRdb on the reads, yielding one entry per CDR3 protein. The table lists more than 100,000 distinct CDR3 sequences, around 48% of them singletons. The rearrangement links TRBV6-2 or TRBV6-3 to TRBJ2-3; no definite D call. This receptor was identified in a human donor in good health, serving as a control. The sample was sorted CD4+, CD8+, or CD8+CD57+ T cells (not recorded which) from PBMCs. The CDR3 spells CASRVGPDSDTQYF. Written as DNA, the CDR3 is TGTGCCAGCAGGGTCGGACCCGACTCGGATACGCAGTATTTT.